Below are 7 T cell receptor beta chains sequenced from a single sample in a study of CD4+ T cells in melanoma. Data came from immunoSEQ multiplex PCR; TCRdb stores just in-frame clones and leaves some out. The sample lists about 55,000 clones; roughly three quarters were seen once. Sequences were obtained from tumor tissue. The receptors shown here come from a human donor with melanoma.

This clone has more than one count but fewer than ten. For the CDR3, the DNA is TGTGCCAGCAACCCCGGGGGGACGGGGGCCCGGGAGCAGTACTTC. Translation gives CASNPGGTGAREQYF. The chain recombines TRBV28 with TRBJ2-7; maybe TRBD2 (7 bases). The germline V gene encodes CDR1 MDHEN and CDR2 SYDVKM. This CDR3 is built from 15 residues. V was trimmed by 7 bases and J by 7 bases, leaving 23 bases between them.

This clone has a single count. The CDR3 DNA is TGTGCCAGCAGTGAAGCCAAATGGACTAGCGGGGGGGACGAGCAGTTCTTC. Translating it yields CASSEAKWTSGGDEQFF. This chain connects TRBV6-1 to TRBJ2-1, with TRBD2 matching 15 bases. Germline-derived CDR1 and CDR2 are MNHNS and SASEGT. The CDR3 covers 17 residues. The junction had 7 bases not matched to a gene; V was cut back by 0 bases and J by 10 bases.

V gene TRBV7-2 combines with J gene TRBJ2-7; D not resolved. CDR3 length: 14 amino acids. The germline gives CDR1 SGHTA, CDR2 FQGNSA. V was shortened by 0 bases and J by 4 bases, with 10 bases between the two germline ends. The CDR3 is CASSLADGSYEQYF. In DNA form, the CDR3 reads TGTGCCAGCAGCTTAGCGGACGGCTCTTACGAGCAGTACTTC. The complete variable domain, with remaining parts taken from reference TRBV7-2 and TRBJ2-7, reads GAGVSQSPSNKVTEKGKDVELRCDPISGHTALYWYRQSLGQGLEFLIYFQGNSAPDKSGLPSDRFSAERTGGSVSTLTIQRTQQEDSAVYLCASSLADGSYEQYFGPGTRLTVT.

The genes are TRBV4-1 and TRBJ1-6; D remains unclear. Germline V gene lookup returns CDR1 MGHRA and CDR2 YSYEKL. The CDR3 covers 16 residues. With 4 bases removed from V and 1 base from J, the gap between germline ends came to 11 bases. CDR3: CASSLVGGSYNSPLHF. The CDR3 nucleotides read TGCGCCAGCAGCCTCGTAGGTGGGTCCTATAATTCACCCCTCCACTTT.

In this sample, this clone turned up many times. The V and J genes are TRBV6-5 and TRBJ1-3; D remains unclear. Germline V gene data show CDR1 as MNHEY and CDR2 as SVGAGI. The CDR3 consists of 13 residues. V lost 7 bases, J lost 0 bases, and 7 bases lay in between. The CDR3, as DNA: TGTGCCAGCAAACAGATCTCTGGAAACACCATATATTTT. As protein: CASKQISGNTIYF.

The gene calls are TRBV7-3 and TRBJ1-6; weak D call: TRBD1 (6 bases). V was trimmed by 5 bases and J by 5 bases, leaving 10 bases between them. This CDR3 has 14 amino acids. Germline CDR1 is SGHTA and CDR2 is FQGTGA. The CDR3 region has the DNA TGTGCCAGCAGCCGGGACACCGATAATTCACCCCTCCACTTT. It encodes CASSRDTDNSPLHF.

This clone appeared a few times. The chain uses TRBV7-2 and TRBJ1-1, with TRBD1 matching over 10 bases. Germline-derived CDR1 and CDR2 are SGHTA and FQGNSA. The CDR3 length is 14 residues. Losses at the gene ends were 3 bases for V and 6 bases for J; bases not matched to a gene: 4. CDR3 nucleotides: TGTGCCAGCAGCTTGGACAGGGGGGAGCCTGAAGCTTTCTTT. Protein product: CASSLDRGEPEAFF. The full variable domain, in which reference TRBV7-2 and TRBJ1-1 provide the parts outside the CDR3, is GAGVSQSPSNKVTEKGKDVELRCDPISGHTALYWYRQSLGQGLEFLIYFQGNSAPDKSGLPSDRFSAERTGGSVSTLTIQRTQQEDSAVYLCASSLDRGEPEAFFGQGTRLTVV.